These T cell receptor beta chains were read from a single sample in a study of identical twins. TCRdb called the 5' RACE reads again in MiXCR, with one record for every CDR3 protein. The sample yields a few hundred thousand distinct CDR3 sequences, roughly 12% seen once. These records were also assigned to another study, of yellow fever vaccine responses in identical twins.

Sequencing input: CD8+ T cells sorted from blood. Source of these receptors: a woman aged 18 to 35 in good health. The CDR3 runs from the conserved cysteine through the conserved F or W. Expanded clones get a size class; other rows say once, few or many, or leave the size out.

clone_size j_call v_call cdr3_aa
. TRBJ2-1 TRBV7-9 CASFLGGGPYNEQFF
few TRBJ2-3 TRBV28 CASSPRDYPTDTQYF
. TRBJ1-1 TRBV20-1 CSARDLGDGGTEAFF
few TRBJ2-2 TRBV4-1 CASSQDLLTNTGELFF
few TRBJ2-7 TRBV29-1 CSVEDQEGDSYEQYF
few TRBJ2-1 TRBV11-1 CASSVAGLEAYNEQFF
. TRBJ2-6 TRBV19 CATQGLDRGVSGANVLTF
few TRBJ2-4 TRBV21-1 CASSSKGQGRNIQYF
. TRBJ2-3 TRBV25-1 CALGIAGERYF
. TRBJ2-2 TRBV7-9 CASSLAKGLNTGELFF
many TRBJ2-5 TRBV5-1 CASSLQGLGETQYF
few TRBJ2-3 TRBV4-1 CASSHGTSGPPDTQYF
. TRBJ2-1 TRBV28 CASSLFLAGESGQFF
few TRBJ2-7 TRBV4-1 CASRPLSGENTHEQYF
. TRBJ1-1 TRBV7-9 CASSLPTNTEAFF
. TRBJ2-7 TRBV9 CASSVAQGGTYEQYF
many TRBJ2-1 TRBV5-1 CASSSSAGGSYNEQFF
many TRBJ2-2 TRBV5-1 CASSWAKASVNTGELFF